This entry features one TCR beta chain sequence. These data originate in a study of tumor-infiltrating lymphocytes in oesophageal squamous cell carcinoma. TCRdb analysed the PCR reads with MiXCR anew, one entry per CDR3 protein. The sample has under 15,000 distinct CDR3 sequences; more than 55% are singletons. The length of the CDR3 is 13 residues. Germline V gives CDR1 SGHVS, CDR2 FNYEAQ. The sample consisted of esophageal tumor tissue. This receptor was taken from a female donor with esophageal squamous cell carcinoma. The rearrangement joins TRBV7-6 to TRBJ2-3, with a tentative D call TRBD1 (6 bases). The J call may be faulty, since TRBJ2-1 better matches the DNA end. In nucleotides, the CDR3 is TGTGCCAGCAGCTTAGATAGCAGGGGTGAGCAGTTCTTC. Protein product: CASSLDSRGEQFF.